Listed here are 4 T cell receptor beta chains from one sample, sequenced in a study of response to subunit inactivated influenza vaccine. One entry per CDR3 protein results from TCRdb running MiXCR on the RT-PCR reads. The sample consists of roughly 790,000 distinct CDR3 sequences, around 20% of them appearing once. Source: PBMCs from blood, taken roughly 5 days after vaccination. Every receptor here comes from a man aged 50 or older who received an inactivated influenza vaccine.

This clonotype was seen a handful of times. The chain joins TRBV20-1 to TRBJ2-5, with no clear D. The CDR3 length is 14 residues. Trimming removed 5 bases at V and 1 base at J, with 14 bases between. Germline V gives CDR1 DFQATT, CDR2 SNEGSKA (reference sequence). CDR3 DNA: TGCAGTGCTTCACAAACAGCGTTCCAAGAGACCCAGTACTTC. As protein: CSASQTAFQETQYF.

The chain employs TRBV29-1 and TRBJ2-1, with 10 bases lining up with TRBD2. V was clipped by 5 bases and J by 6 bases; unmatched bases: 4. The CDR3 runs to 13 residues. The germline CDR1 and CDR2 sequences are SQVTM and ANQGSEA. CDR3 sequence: CSVRAGGANEQFF. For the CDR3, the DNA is TGCAGCGTTCGAGCGGGAGGGGCCAATGAGCAGTTCTTC.

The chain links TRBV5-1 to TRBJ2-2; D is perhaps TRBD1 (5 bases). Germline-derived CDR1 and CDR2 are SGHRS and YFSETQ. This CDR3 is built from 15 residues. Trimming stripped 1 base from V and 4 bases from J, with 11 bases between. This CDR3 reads CASSLYRSGTGELFF. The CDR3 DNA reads TGCGCCAGCAGCTTGTACAGGTCCGGCACCGGGGAGCTGTTTTTT.

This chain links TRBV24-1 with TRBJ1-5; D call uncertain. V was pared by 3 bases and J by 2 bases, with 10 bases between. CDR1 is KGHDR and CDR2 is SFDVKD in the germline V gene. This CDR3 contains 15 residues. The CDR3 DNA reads TGTGCCACCAGTGATGGGCGGGCCCGCAATCAGCCCCAGCATTTT. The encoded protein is CATSDGRARNQPQHF.